Listed below are T cell receptor beta chains from one sample, sequenced in a study of T cells in Graves' hyperthyroidism and ophthalmopathy. TCRdb passed the multiplex PCR reads through MiXCR, listing each CDR3 protein once. The sample includes about 640,000 distinct CDR3 sequences, roughly 20% seen only once; the top ten take 30% to 40%. Sequencing input: blood. The receptors come from a man younger than 45 with Graves' ophthalmopathy. Both conserved end residues are part of each CDR3. Fields, in order: J gene, D gene, V gene, CDR3 protein. A D gene is named only where the DNA matches it firmly.

>TRBJ1-4|NA|TRBV7-9
CASSLSKGEKLFF
>TRBJ2-1|TRBD2|TRBV7-2
CASSLYAGGPFEQFF
>TRBJ2-7|NA|TRBV7-2
CASSLLDFYEQYF
>TRBJ2-1|TRBD2|TRBV4-2
CASSQVREGPYNEQFF
>TRBJ2-1|TRBD1|TRBV6-1
CASSPQPGTGNNEQFF
>TRBJ2-4|NA|TRBV6-1
CASSDRGLAKNIQYF
>TRBJ2-7|TRBD2|TRBV27
CASSQRGAGTYEQYF
>TRBJ2-3|NA|TRBV7-9
CASSHPSSDTQYF
>TRBJ2-3|TRBD2|TRBV28
CASCRTSGSADTQYF
>TRBJ2-7|TRBD2|TRBV4-1
CASSHISRGEQYF
>TRBJ2-4|NA|TRBV28
CAIRVRGKNIQYF